Listed below are T cell receptor beta chains from one sample, sequenced in a study of T cell repertoires in cytomegalovirus infection. MiXCR was run by TCRdb on the reads, yielding one entry per CDR3 protein. The table includes around 270,000 distinct CDR3 sequences, less than 9.5% detected once. The sequencing sample was made of PBMCs. The receptors were gathered from a human donor in good health (CMV status not recorded). Some clones in this sample may be carry-over from other donors' samples. Each CDR3 is given with its conserved first and last residue. A D gene is named only where the DNA matches it firmly. Rows give clone size only sometimes, using once, few, many, or a class for an expanded clone.

TGTGCCAGCAGCTTAATCCCCTTCCAGGGGTCACCCCTCCACTTT	CASSLIPFQGSPLHF	TRBV11-2	.	many	TRBJ1-6
TGTGCCAGCAGCTTACTAGCGGGAGGAGGCACCGGGGAGCTGTTTTTT	CASSLLAGGGTGELFF	TRBV7-2	TRBD2	many	TRBJ2-2
TGTGCTAGTGGTTTGGACCCGGGACAGGGTGGAAAACTGTTTTTT	CASGLDPGQGGKLFF	TRBV12-5	TRBD1	.	TRBJ1-4
TGTGCCAGCATTCGCACGCCCAGCGGGGGGGCACCTGAGCAGTTCTTC	CASIRTPSGGAPEQFF	TRBV28	TRBD2	many	TRBJ2-1
TGTGCCAGCAGTTTATCGTCCGGGGCTCCCGTTTACGAGCAGTACTTC	CASSLSSGAPVYEQYF	TRBV27	.	many	TRBJ2-7
TGTGCCAGCATTACCTACAATGAGCAGTTCTTC	CASITYNEQFF	TRBV2	.	.	TRBJ2-1
TGTGCCAGTATCCGGACAGGGCCGAACACCGGGGAGCTGTTTTTT	CASIRTGPNTGELFF	TRBV19	TRBD1	many	TRBJ2-2
TGTGCCAGCAGCTTATTCGGGGGTCAGCCCCAGCATTTT	CASSLFGGQPQHF	TRBV11-2	.	many	TRBJ1-5
TGTGCCAGCAGCCGCGGACAGACCTACGAGCAGTACTTC	CASSRGQTYEQYF	TRBV7-8	.	many	TRBJ2-7
TGTGCCAGCAGCTTACGGCAGCGGTACGACAATGAGCAGTTCTTC	CASSLRQRYDNEQFF	TRBV7-2	.	many	TRBJ2-1
TGTGCCAGCTCACCACCGGGCCGGGCCGCCGTCTACGAGCAGTACTTC	CASSPPGRAAVYEQYF	TRBV18	.	.	TRBJ2-7
TGTGCCAGCAGCTTAGCGCTCCAGGGGTCTGGGGCCAACGTCCTGACTTTC	CASSLALQGSGANVLTF	TRBV7-2	.	many	TRBJ2-6
TGTGCCAGTAGGGATGTCGGGGTAGGGAATCAGCCCCAGCATTTT	CASRDVGVGNQPQHF	TRBV19	.	.	TRBJ1-5
TGTGCCAGCAGCCAAGATCTAGGACTACTGAACACTGAAGCTTTCTTT	CASSQDLGLLNTEAFF	TRBV4-2	.	.	TRBJ1-1
TGTGCCAGCGGGTCACAGGGAGTCGCCGAGCAGTACTTC	CASGSQGVAEQYF	TRBV2	.	.	TRBJ2-7
TGTGCCAGCAGCTTATTAAGGGGCGCCACCCGGCTGAGCTCTGGAAACACCATATATTTT	CASSLLRGATRLSSGNTIYF	TRBV7-2	.	few	TRBJ1-3
TGTGCCAGCAGCTTAGGAAATAGCGGGAAAGAGACCCAGTACTTC	CASSLGNSGKETQYF	TRBV7-2	TRBD2	many	TRBJ2-5
TGTGCCAGCCAACGACAGGGGGCCGGGGGAGAGACCCAGTACTTC	CASQRQGAGGETQYF	TRBV27	TRBD1	once	TRBJ2-5